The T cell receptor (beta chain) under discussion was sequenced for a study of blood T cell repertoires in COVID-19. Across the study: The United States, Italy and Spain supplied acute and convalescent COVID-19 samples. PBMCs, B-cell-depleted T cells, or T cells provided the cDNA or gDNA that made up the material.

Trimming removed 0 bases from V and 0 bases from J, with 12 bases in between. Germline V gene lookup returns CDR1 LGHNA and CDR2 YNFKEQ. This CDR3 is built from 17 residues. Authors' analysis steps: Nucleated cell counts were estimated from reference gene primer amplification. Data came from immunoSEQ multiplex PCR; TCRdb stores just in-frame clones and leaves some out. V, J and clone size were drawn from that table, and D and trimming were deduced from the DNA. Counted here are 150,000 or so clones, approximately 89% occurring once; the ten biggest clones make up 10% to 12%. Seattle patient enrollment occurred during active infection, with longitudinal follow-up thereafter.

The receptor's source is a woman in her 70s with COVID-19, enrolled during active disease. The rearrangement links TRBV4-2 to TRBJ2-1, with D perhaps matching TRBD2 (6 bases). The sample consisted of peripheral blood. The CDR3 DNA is TGTGCCAGCAGCCAAGATAGTGCGGGGTACTCCTACAATGAGCAGTTCTTC. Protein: CASSQDSAGYSYNEQFF.